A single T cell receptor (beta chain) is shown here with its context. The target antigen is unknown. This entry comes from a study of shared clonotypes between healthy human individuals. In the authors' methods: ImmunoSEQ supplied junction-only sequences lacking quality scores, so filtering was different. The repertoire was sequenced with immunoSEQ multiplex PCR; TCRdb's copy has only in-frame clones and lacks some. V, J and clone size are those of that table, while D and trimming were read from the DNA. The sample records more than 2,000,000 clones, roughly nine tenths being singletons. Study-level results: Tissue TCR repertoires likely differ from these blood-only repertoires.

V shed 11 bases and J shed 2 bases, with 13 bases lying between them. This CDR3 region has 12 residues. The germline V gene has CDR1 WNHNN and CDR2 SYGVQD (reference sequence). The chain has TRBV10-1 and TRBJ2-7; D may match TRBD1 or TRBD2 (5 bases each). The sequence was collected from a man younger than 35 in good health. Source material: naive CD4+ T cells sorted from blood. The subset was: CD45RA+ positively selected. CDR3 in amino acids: CAGRDPPYEQYF. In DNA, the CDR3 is TGCGCCGGCCGGGACCCACCCTACGAGCAGTACTTC.